This T cell receptor beta chain was found in a study of cytomegalovirus exposure and HLA in healthy donors. Study observations and caveats: Accurate prediction of most subjects' HLA-A and HLA-B alleles from TCR beta sequences was reported. Rare sequences made up most TCRs, while some public TCRs were found in many donors.

As for this clone: Its antigen is currently unknown.

The PCR was carried out with 60 Vbeta primers and 13 Jbeta primers. Profiling relied on immunoSEQ multiplex PCR, and the TCRdb table lists in-frame clones only, not all of them. This table has some 84,000 clones, about 60% appearing once. V gave up 4 bases and J gave up 1 base; unmatched junction bases: 11. Germline assignment: CDR1 SGHRS and CDR2 YFSETQ. This CDR3 comprises 16 residues. Specimen: PBMCs. The TCR originated in a woman aged 40 to 50 in good health and CMV-seropositive. The chain is built from TRBV5-1 and TRBJ2-7; the match to TRBD1 covers 7 bases. CDR3 residues: CASSPNAHRGSYEQYF. The CDR3 nucleotides are TGCGCCAGCAGCCCGAACGCTCACAGGGGTTCCTACGAGCAGTACTTC. The full variable domain, in which reference TRBV5-1 and TRBJ2-7 provide the parts outside the CDR3, is KAGVTQTPRYLIKTRGQQVTLSCSPISGHRSVSWYQQTPGQGLQFLFEYFSETQRNKGNFPGRFSGRQFSNSRSEMNVSTLELGDSALYLCASSPNAHRGSYEQYFGPGTRLTVT.